This TCR beta chain was documented in a study of shared clonotypes between healthy human individuals. Study outcomes and limitations: Sorted-subset sequencing was shown by rarefaction to be incomplete despite large depth.

Selected positively for CCR7 and CD45RO-negative, naive CD8 cells excluded terminally differentiated effector memory CD45RA+ cells. Data came from immunoSEQ multiplex PCR; TCRdb stores just in-frame clones and leaves some out. This table holds approximately 1.9 million clones, roughly 93% found once. The sample holds one count of this clone. The target antigen is unknown. Trimming removed 9 bases from V and 6 bases from J; junction bases left unmatched: 10. This CDR3 contains 16 residues. Looked up from germline, CDR1 is SNHLY and CDR2 is FYNNEI. The chain links TRBV2 to TRBJ2-1; TRBD2 aligns across 14 bases. Source material: naive CD8+ T cells from PBMCs. The TCR originated in a man aged 18 to 30 in good health. Some clones in this sample may be carry-over from other donors' samples. CDR3 coding DNA: TGTGCCAGACCGGGACTAGCGGGAGTCAGGGGCAATGAGCAGTTCTTC. Amino acid sequence: CARPGLAGVRGNEQFF.